This T cell receptor beta chain stems from a study of T cells after posttransplantation cyclophosphamide. Turning to this clone: What it recognizes is unknown.

Trimming took 8 bases from V and 2 from J; bases not matched to a gene: 4. Germline-derived CDR1 and CDR2 are SNHLY and FYNNEI. The CDR3 runs 14 residues. Sequencing was performed with immunoSEQ multiplex PCR; in TCRdb, only in-frame clones are kept and a portion is missing. The table lists some 10,000 clones, 80% to 95% of them singletons. Study findings and constraints: Recipient CMV seropositivity and CMV reactivation strongly tracked TRB clonality.

Cyclophosphamide on days +3 and +4 followed busulfan-fludarabine conditioning and a marrow graft. The rearrangement joins TRBV2 to TRBJ1-1, with TRBD1 matching over 11 bases. The sequence was collected from a female patient aged 25-39 years who received an allogeneic stem cell transplant from an unrelated donor, was CMV-positive, and had no GVHD. A subset of T cells may come from the graft donor. This sample comprised PBMCs, obtained after allogeneic stem cell transplant with posttransplant cyclophosphamide. The CDR3 is CASCWTGGNTEAFF. In DNA, the CDR3 is TGTGCCAGCTGCTGGACAGGGGGCAACACTGAAGCTTTCTTT.